This T cell receptor beta chain derives from a study of blood T cell repertoires in COVID-19. Overall study context: The United States, Italy and Spain provided the acute and convalescent COVID-19 samples. T cells, B-cell-depleted T cells, or PBMCs provided the cDNA or gDNA that served as material.

V was shortened by 5 bases and J by 2 bases, with 15 bases between the two germline ends. Germline CDR1 and CDR2: SEHNR and FQNEAQ (reference sequence). The CDR3 has 15 amino acids. Study processing details: Reference gene primer amplification gave nucleated cell count estimates. Sequencing used immunoSEQ multiplex PCR; TCRdb keeps in-frame clones, though not all of them. Clone size and V and J calls were adopted from that table, with D and trimming inferred from the DNA. The sample holds 55,000 to 75,000 clones; less than 85% are singletons and the top ten take 16%. This clone was observed a handful of times.

The sample comprised peripheral blood. This receptor was obtained from an elderly man with active COVID-19. The genes are TRBV7-9 and TRBJ1-2, with D possibly being TRBD1 (6 bases). The DNA of the CDR3 is TGTGCCAGCAGCCCTCGGGACATGATAAACTATGGCTACACCTTC. Its translation is CASSPRDMINYGYTF.